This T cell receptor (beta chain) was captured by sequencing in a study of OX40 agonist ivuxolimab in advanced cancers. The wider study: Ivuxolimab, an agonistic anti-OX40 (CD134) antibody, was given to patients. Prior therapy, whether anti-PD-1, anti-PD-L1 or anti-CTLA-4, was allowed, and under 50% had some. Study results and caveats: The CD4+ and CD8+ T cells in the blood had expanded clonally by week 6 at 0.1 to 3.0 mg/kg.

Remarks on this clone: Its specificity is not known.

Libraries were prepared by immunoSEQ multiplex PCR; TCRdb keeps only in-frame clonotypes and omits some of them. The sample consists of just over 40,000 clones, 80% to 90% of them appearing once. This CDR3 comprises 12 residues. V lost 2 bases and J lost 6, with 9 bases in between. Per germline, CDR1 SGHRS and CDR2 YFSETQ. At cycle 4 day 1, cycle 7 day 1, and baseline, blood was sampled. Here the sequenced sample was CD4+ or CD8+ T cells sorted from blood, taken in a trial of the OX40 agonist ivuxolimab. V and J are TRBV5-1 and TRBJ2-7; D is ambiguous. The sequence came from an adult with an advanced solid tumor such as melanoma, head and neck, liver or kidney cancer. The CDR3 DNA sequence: TGCGCCAGCAGCTTCGGTCGAGGCGAGCAGTACTTC. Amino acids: CASSFGRGEQYF.